This T cell receptor beta chain originates from a study of blood T cell repertoires in COVID-19. Per the study methods: Reference gene primer amplification gave nucleated cell count estimates. The table came from immunoSEQ multiplex PCR; TCRdb's copy has only in-frame clones and leaves some out. The DNA was the basis for D and trimming; V, J and clone size are from that table. This sample yields about 160,000 clones, of which less than 90% are seen a single time; approximately 4% belongs to the top ten. CDR1 and CDR2 (germline): MNHEY, SVGAGI. The V and J ends lost 2 bases and 7 bases, in that order; junction bases with no gene match: 9. This CDR3 comprises 16 residues.

This sequence joins TRBV6-5 and TRBJ2-1; 9 bases match TRBD2. This TCR was recovered from a woman in her 70s with acute or convalescent COVID-19. Sequencing used peripheral blood. The CDR3 bases are TGTGCCAGCAGTTACGAGGGCGGGGGGGCAAAAAATGAGCAGTTCTTC. Encoded protein: CASSYEGGGAKNEQFF.